A selection of T cell receptor beta chains follows, all from one sample in a study of cytomegalovirus exposure and HLA in healthy donors. The protocol was immunoSEQ multiplex PCR, while the TCRdb copy is restricted to in-frame clones and leaves out a portion. This table has roughly 200,000 clones, around four fifths appearing once. The specimen was PBMCs. The receptors originated from a man aged 35-49 years in good health and CMV-seropositive. Each CDR3 is given with its conserved first and last residue. Each record gives: J gene, V gene, CDR3 protein.

TRBJ2-7 | TRBV5-7 | CASNYFRTGTYEQYF
TRBJ2-1 | TRBV4-2 | CASSQEPSGSFNEQFF
TRBJ1-5 | TRBV27 | CASSLNGGQPQHF
TRBJ2-7 | TRBV4-2 | CASSQDTAGGGSYEQYF
TRBJ1-1 | TRBV19 | CASSMKQGSPEAFF
TRBJ1-1 | TRBV10-3 | CASSLLGGNTEAFF
TRBJ2-4 | TRBV10-3 | CAISESAGAKNIQYF
TRBJ1-5 | TRBV27 | CASIDRGLSNQPQHF
TRBJ2-1 | TRBV10-2 | CASKVGTGGRYEQFF
TRBJ2-6 | TRBV6-5 | CASSSGANGLTF
TRBJ1-1 | TRBV5-1 | CASSRQVENTEAFF
TRBJ2-3 | TRBV6-1 | CASSVPQGRPGTDTQYF
TRBJ1-1 | TRBV11-2 | CASTDPFRTAEAFF
TRBJ2-7 | TRBV15 | CATSRDGTGGDEQYF
TRBJ2-7 | TRBV6-5 | CASSEWRDPYEQYF
TRBJ2-7 | TRBV5-1 | CASSFGGGSGEQYF
TRBJ2-1 | TRBV27 | CASSLSNSGAYNEQFF
TRBJ1-2 | TRBV11-3 | CASSLAGGGGYTF
TRBJ1-2 | TRBV19 | CASIDTPGEGFGYTF
TRBJ2-1 | TRBV5-4 | CASSLAGGPVYEQFF